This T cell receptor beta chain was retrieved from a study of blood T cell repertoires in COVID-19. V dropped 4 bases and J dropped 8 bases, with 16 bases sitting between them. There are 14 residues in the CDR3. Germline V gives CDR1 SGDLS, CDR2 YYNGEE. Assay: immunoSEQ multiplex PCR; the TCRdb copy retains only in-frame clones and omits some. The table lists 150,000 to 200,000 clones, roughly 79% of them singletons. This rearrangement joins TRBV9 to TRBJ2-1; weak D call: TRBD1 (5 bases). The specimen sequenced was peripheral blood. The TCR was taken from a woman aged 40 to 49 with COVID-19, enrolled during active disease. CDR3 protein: CASSPTTGLYEQFF. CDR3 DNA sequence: TGTGCCAGCAGCCCAACTACAGGTTTGTATGAGCAGTTCTTC.